This T cell receptor beta chain came from a study of T cells in Graves' hyperthyroidism and ophthalmopathy. As concerns this clonotype: Compared with germline, one end of the junction differs, possibly owing to a read error.

Amplification of TCR beta CDR3 regions was performed using RNA transcripts as template. In the first-round RT-PCR of the TCR CDR3, the HTBI primer set was used. MiXCR, run by TCRdb on the multiplex PCR reads, gives a single entry per CDR3 protein. The sample carries fewer than 55,000 distinct CDR3 sequences, roughly 50% recorded once. Per the germline V gene, CDR1 is ENHRY and CDR2 is SYGVKD. The CDR3 has 14 amino acids. The hyperthyroidism patients had all been newly diagnosed, and their disease duration was under 2 months. Their ages ranged from 18 to 65 years. The chain couples TRBV10-3 to TRBJ1-2; a possible D gene is TRBD1 (6 bases). Sequencing used peripheral blood or thyroid tissue (not recorded which). The receptor comes from a man in his late teens or twenties with Graves' hyperthyroidism. The DNA for the CDR3 is TGTGCCTTCTCGGCAGGGGCCGTCAACTATGGCCACACCTTC. This codes for CAFSAGAVNYGHTF.